This TCR beta chain emerged from a study of shared T cell receptors in the human thymus. CDR3 length equals 20 residues. V lost 0 bases and J lost 0; bases outside the gene matches: 9. Germline V gene sequence: CDR1 LGHNA, CDR2 YSLEER. Assay: immunoSEQ multiplex PCR; the TCRdb copy retains only in-frame clones and omits some. Here the sample spans fewer than 700,000 clones, approximately 88% being singletons. The same sample was also studied in work on human thymus T cells.

What was sequenced was thymocytes. V usage is TRBV4-3 and J usage is TRBJ2-6; TRBD1 agrees at 9 bases. The sequence derives from a boy younger than two with a congenital heart defect. The CDR3 sequence: CASSQEVTGTGSSGANVLTF. DNA for the CDR3: TGCGCCAGCAGCCAAGAGGTAACCGGGACAGGGAGCTCTGGGGCCAACGTCCTGACTTTC.